This T cell receptor (beta chain) was recorded in a study of T-cell memory formation after mild COVID-19. Across the whole study: TCR clusters were largely donor specific.

Findings and caveats of the study: The main location of contracting CD4+ clones was CM and EM, and that of contracting CD8+ clones was EMRA. Some clones that responded were present in memory (sampled pre-infection), which suggests cross-reactive memory joined.

From germline, CDR1 is LNHNV and CDR2 YYDKDF (reference sequence). Trimming shortened V by 1 base and J by 2 bases, and 5 bases separated the two germline ends. The CDR3 length is 13 residues. In its sample, this clonotype was seen a few times. What it binds is unknown. TCRdb analysed the 5' RACE reads with MiXCR anew, one entry per CDR3 protein. The sample lists 450,000 to 650,000 distinct CDR3 sequences, about a fifth occurring once. This sequence originates from an adult woman who had mild COVID-19 (a few samples of this study predate the infection). Cell type and time point are not known. Material: PBMCs or a T cell subset sorted from them (not recorded which). The chain joins TRBV15 to TRBJ2-5; no clear D. The CDR3 DNA follows: TGTGCCACCAGCAGAGTAAGGCAAGAGACCCAGTACTTC. The encoded protein is CATSRVRQETQYF.